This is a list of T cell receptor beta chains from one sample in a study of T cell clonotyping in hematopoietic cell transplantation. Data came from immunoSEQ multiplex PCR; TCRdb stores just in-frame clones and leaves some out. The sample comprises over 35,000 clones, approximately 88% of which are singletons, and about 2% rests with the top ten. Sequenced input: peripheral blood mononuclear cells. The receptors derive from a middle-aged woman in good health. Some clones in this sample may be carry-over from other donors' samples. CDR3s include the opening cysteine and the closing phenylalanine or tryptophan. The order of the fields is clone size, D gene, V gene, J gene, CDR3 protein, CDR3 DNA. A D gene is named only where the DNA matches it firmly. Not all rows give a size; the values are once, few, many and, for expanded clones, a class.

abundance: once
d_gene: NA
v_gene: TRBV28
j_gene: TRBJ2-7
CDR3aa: CASSPAGVEGAYEQYF
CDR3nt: TGTGCCAGCAGTCCCGCCGGGGTCGAGGGAGCCTACGAGCAGTACTTC

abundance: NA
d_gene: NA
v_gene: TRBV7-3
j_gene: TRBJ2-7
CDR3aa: CASSAGNEQYF
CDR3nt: TGTGCCAGCAGCGCCGGAAACGAGCAGTACTTC

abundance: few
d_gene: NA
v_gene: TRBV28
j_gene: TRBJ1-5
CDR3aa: CASTPDRRGQPQHF
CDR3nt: TGTGCCAGCACCCCAGACAGAAGAGGTCAGCCCCAGCATTTT

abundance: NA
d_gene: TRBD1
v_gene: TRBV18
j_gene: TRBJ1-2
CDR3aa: CASDGTDYGYTF
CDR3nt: TGTGCCAGCGACGGGACAGACTATGGCTACACCTTC

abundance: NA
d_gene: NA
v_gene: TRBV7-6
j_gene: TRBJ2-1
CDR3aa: CASSLLRPGPYNEQFF
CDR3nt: TGTGCCAGCAGCTTATTACGGCCGGGGCCTTACAATGAGCAGTTCTTC

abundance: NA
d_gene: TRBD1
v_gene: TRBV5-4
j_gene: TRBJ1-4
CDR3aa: CASSSPTGTNEKLFF
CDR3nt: TGTGCCAGCAGCTCCCCGACAGGGACTAATGAAAAACTGTTTTTT

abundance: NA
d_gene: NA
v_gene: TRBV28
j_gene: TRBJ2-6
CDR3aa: CASSFGGLSAGANVLTF
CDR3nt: TGTGCCAGCAGTTTCGGTGGGCTGAGTGCTGGGGCCAACGTCCTGACTTTC

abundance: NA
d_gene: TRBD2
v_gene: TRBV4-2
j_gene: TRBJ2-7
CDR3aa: CASSQGSGTSGYEQYF
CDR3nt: TGTGCCAGCAGCCAAGGGTCGGGAACTAGCGGCTACGAGCAGTACTTC

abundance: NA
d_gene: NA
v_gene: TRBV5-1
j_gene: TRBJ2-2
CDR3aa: CASSRSQGSTGELFF
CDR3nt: TGCGCCAGCAGCCGATCTCAGGGGAGCACCGGGGAGCTGTTTTTT

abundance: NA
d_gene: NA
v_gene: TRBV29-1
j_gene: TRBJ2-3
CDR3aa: CSVEDLRRGDTQYF
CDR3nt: TGCAGCGTTGAAGATCTTCGCCGGGGAGATACGCAGTATTTT

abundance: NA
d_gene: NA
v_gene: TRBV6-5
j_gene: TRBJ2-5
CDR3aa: CASKGTGVETQYF
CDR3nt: TGTGCCAGCAAGGGGACGGGAGTAGAGACCCAGTACTTC

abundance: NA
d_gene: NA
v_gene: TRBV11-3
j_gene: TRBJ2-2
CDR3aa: CASSLRAGGPGELFF
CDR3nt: TGTGCCAGCAGCCTCCGGGCCGGCGGTCCCGGGGAGCTGTTTTTT

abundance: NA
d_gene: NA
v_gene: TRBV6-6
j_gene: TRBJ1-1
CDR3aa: CASSSGGVGRAEAFF
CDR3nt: TGTGCCAGCAGTTCTGGCGGTGTGGGCCGGGCTGAAGCTTTCTTT

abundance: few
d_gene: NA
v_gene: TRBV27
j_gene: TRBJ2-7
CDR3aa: CASRPTGFHEQYF
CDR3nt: TGTGCCAGCAGACCAACCGGGTTCCACGAGCAGTACTTC

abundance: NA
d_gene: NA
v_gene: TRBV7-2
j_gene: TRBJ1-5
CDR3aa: CASSLVGQTQPQHF
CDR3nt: TGTGCCAGCAGCTTAGTAGGACAGACTCAGCCCCAGCATTTT

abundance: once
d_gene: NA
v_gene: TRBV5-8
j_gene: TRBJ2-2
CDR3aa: CASSSYTGPTGELFF
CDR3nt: TGTGCCAGCAGCTCCTACACCGGGCCCACCGGGGAGCTGTTTTTT

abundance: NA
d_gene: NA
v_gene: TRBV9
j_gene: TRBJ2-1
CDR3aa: CASSGKSSYNEQFF
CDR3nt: TGTGCCAGCAGCGGGAAGAGCTCCTACAATGAGCAGTTCTTC

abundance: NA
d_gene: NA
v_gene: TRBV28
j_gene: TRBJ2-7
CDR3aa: CASSSPGPDAYEQYF
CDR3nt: TGTGCCAGCAGTTCTCCGGGACCTGACGCCTACGAGCAGTACTTC

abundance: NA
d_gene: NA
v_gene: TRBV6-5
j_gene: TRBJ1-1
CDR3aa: CASSRGGAAEAFF
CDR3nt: TGTGCCAGCAGCCGCGGGGGCGCCGCTGAAGCTTTCTTT

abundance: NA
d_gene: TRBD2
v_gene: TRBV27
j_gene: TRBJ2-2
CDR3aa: CASGELAGATGELFF
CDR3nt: TGTGCCAGCGGCGAGCTAGCGGGAGCGACCGGGGAGCTGTTTTTT

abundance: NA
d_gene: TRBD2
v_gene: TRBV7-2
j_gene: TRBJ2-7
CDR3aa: CASSFERGSEQYF
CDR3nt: TGTGCCAGCAGCTTTGAGCGGGGAAGTGAGCAGTACTTC

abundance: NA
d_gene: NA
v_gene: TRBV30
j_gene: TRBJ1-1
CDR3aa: CAWNTGRNTEAFF
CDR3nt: TGTGCCTGGAATACGGGACGGAACACTGAAGCTTTCTTT

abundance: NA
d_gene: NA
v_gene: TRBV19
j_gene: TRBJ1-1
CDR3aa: CASSIRARGEWMNTEAFF
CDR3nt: NA

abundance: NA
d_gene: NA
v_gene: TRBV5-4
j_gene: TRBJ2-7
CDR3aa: CASSLEGRREQYF
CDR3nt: TGTGCCAGCAGCTTGGAGGGAAGGAGGGAGCAGTACTTC

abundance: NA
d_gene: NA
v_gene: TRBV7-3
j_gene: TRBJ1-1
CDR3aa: CASSVNWNTEAFF
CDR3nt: TGTGCCAGCAGCGTTAACTGGAACACTGAAGCTTTCTTT

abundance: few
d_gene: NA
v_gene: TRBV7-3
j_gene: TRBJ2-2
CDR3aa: CASSRGTNTGELFF
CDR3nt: TGTGCCAGCAGTCGGGGAACGAACACCGGGGAGCTGTTTTTT

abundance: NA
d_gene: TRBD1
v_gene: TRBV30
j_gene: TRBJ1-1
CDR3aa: CAWSPSDRGGAFF
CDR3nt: TGTGCCTGGAGTCCGTCGGACAGGGGGGGAGCTTTCTTT

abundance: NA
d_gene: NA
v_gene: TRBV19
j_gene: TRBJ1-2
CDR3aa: CASSPVVAGNNYGYTF
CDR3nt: TGTGCCAGTAGTCCCGTGGTGGCAGGGAATAACTATGGCTACACCTTC

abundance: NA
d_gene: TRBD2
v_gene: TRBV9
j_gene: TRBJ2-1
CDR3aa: CASSPELAGAWNEQFF
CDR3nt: TGTGCCAGCAGCCCGGAACTAGCGGGAGCTTGGAATGAGCAGTTCTTC

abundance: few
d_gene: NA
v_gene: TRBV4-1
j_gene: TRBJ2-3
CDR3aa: CASSQVLGPGDTQYF
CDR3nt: TGCGCCAGCAGCCAAGTTCTCGGGCCTGGAGATACGCAGTATTTT

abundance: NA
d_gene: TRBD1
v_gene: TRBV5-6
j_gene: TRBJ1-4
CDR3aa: CASSSGTGYNEKLFF
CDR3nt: TGTGCCAGCAGCTCCGGGACAGGATATAATGAAAAACTGTTTTTT

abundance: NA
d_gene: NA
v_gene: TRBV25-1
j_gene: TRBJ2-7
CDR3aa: CASSDRASTEQYF
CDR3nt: TGTGCCAGCAGTGACCGGGCCTCCACTGAGCAGTACTTC

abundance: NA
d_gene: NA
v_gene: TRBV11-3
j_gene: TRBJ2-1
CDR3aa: CASSLAPGDEQFF
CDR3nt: TGTGCCAGCAGCTTAGCCCCCGGTGATGAGCAGTTCTTC